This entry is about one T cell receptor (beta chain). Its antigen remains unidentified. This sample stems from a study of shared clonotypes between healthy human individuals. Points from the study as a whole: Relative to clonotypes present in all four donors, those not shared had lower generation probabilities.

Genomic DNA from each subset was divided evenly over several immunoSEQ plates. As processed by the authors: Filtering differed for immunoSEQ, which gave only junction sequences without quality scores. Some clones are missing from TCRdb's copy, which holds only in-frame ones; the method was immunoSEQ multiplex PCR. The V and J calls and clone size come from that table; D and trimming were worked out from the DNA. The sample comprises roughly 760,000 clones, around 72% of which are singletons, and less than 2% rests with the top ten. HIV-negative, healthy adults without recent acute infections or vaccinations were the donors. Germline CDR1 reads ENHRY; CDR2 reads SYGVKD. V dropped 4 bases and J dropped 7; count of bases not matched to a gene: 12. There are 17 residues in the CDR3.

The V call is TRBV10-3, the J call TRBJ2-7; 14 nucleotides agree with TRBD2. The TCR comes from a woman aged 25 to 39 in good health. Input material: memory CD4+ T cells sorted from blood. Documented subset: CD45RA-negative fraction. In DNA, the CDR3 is TGTGCCATCAGTGTCGGGACTAGCGGGAGTGGGACGTGGGAGCAGTACTTC. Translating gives CAISVGTSGSGTWEQYF.